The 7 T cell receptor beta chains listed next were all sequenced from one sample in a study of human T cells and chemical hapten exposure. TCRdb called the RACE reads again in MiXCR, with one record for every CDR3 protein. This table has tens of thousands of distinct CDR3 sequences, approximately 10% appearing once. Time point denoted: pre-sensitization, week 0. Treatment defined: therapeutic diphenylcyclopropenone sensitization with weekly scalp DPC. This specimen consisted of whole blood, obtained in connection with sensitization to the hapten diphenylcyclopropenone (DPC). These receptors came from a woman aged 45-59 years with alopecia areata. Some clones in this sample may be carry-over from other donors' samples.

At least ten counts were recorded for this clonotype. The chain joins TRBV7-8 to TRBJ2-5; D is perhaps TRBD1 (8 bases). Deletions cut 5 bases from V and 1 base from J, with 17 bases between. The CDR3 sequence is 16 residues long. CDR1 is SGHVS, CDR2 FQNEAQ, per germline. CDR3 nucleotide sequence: TGTGCCAGCAGCGGGGGGGACAGGACGATCCAAGAGACCCAGTACTTC. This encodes CASSGGDRTIQETQYF.

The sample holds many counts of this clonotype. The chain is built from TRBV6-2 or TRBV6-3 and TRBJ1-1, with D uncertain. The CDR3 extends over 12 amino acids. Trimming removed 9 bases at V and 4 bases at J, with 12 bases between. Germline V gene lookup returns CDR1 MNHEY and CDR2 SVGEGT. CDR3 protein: CASRRTGTEAFF. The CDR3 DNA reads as TGTGCCAGTCGCCGGACGGGCACTGAAGCTTTCTTT.

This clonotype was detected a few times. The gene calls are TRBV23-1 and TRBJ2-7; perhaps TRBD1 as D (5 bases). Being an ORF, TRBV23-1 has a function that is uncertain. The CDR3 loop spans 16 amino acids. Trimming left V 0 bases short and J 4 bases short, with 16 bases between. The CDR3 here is CASSQSGRQPTYEQYF. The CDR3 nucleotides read TGCGCCAGCAGTCAATCTGGGCGACAGCCCACTTACGAGCAGTACTTC.

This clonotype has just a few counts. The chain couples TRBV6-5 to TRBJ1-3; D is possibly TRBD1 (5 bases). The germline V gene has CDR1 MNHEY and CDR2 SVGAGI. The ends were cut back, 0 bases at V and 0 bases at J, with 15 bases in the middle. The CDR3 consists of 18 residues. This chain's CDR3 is CASSYSGRIDNSGNTIYF. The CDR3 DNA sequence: TGTGCCAGCAGTTACTCGGGACGGATCGACAACTCTGGAAACACCATATATTTT.

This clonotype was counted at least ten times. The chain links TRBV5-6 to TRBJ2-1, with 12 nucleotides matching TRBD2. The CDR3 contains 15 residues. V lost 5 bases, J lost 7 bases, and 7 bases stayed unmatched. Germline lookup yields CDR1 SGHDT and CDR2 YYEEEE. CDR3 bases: TGTGCCAGCAGGAGACTAGCGGGAGTACGAAATGAGCAGTTCTTC. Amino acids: CASRRLAGVRNEQFF.

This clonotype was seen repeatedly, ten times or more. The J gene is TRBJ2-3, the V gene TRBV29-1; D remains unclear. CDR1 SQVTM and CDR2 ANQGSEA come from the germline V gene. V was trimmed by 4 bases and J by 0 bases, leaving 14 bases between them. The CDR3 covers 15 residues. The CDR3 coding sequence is TGCAGCGTTGTGGTTTCCGGGCATAGCACAGATACGCAGTATTTT. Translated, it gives CSVVVSGHSTDTQYF.

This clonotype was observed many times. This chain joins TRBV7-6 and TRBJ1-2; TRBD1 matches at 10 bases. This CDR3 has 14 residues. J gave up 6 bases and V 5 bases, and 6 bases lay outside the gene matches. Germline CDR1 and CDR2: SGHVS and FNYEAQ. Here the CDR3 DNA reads TGTGCCAGCAGCACGAGACAGGGGGCGGATGGCTACACCTTC. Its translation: CASSTRQGADGYTF.